The 26 T cell receptor beta chains below come from one sample, sequenced in a study of blood T cell repertoires in COVID-19. The repertoire was sequenced with immunoSEQ multiplex PCR; TCRdb's copy has only in-frame clones and lacks some. Of hundreds of thousands of clones detected, 88% appear once; the ten largest clones hold 7.3%. Sequencing input: peripheral blood. These receptors were obtained from a woman between 65 and 79 years old with COVID-19, enrolled during active disease.

This chain links TRBV6-5 with TRBJ1-2; 9 nucleotides line up with TRBD1. Trimming cost V 6 bases and J 6 bases; bases outside gene matches: 5. Germline V gene sequence: CDR1 MNHEY, CDR2 SVGAGI. This CDR3 spans 13 amino acids. The CDR3 sequence is CASRTDRGDGYTF. The CDR3 bases are TGTGCCAGCAGGACGGACAGGGGAGATGGCTACACCTTC.

The rearrangement links TRBV19 to TRBJ1-3, with 9 bases aligning to TRBD1. With 5 bases clipped from V and 2 bases from J, the junction kept 4 bases outside the gene matches. Per the germline V gene, CDR1 is LNHDA and CDR2 is SQIVND (reference sequence). This CDR3 has 15 amino acids. CDR3 DNA sequence: TGTGCCAGTAGTCCGACAGGGGGAACTGGAAACACCATATATTTT. This sequence encodes CASSPTGGTGNTIYF.

Written as DNA, the CDR3 is TGCGCCAGCAGCCAAGATTCAGGGGCCCACAATGAGCAGTTCTTC. It specifies CASSQDSGAHNEQFF. The chain is built from TRBV4-1 and TRBJ2-1, with D possibly being TRBD1 (6 bases). Trimming took 0 bases from V and 5 from J, leaving 11 bases between them. Germline lookup yields CDR1 MGHRA and CDR2 YSYEKL. The CDR3 extends over 15 amino acids.

The rearrangement uses TRBV5-1 and TRBJ1-1; D is uncertain. Germline V gene sequence: CDR1 SGHRS, CDR2 YFSETQ. Trimming cost V 5 bases and J 5 bases, with 13 bases left between them. The CDR3 loop spans 13 amino acids. The CDR3 nucleotides read TGCGCCAGCAGAGAGGGTTGGGAAACTGAAGCTTTCTTT. This codes for CASREGWETEAFF. Full variable domain (remainder filled in from reference TRBV5-1 and TRBJ1-1): KAGVTQTPRYLIKTRGQQVTLSCSPISGHRSVSWYQQTPGQGLQFLFEYFSETQRNKGNFPGRFSGRQFSNSRSEMNVSTLELGDSALYLCASREGWETEAFFGQGTRLTVV.

The gene calls are TRBV11-2 and TRBJ1-1; 7 bases are shared with TRBD1. After removal of 1 base from V and 14 bases from J, the junction contained 10 bases not matched to a gene. The CDR3 is 13 residues long. The germline CDR1 and CDR2 sequences are SGHAT and FQNNGV. The CDR3 loop reads CASSLAGQPLIFF. In DNA form, the CDR3 reads TGTGCCAGCAGCTTAGCGGGACAGCCCCTGATATTCTTT. Drawing the rest from reference TRBV11-2 and TRBJ1-1, the complete variable domain is EAGVAQSPRYKIIEKRQSVAFWCNPISGHATLYWYQQILGQGPKLLIQFQNNGVVDDSQLPKDRFSAERLKGVDSTLKIQPAKLEDSAVYLCASSLAGQPLIFFGQGTRLTVV.

The count of this clone is one. CDR3 sequence (DNA): TGCGCCAGCAGCTCAGGGACAGGGGGAGCAAGTGAGCAGTTCTTC. Its protein is CASSSGTGGASEQFF. This chain connects TRBV5-1 to TRBJ2-1; 11 bases match TRBD1. CDR1 is SGHRS and CDR2 is YFSETQ in the germline V gene. CDR3 length: 15 residues. Trimming at V came to 3 bases and at J to 9 bases, leaving 8 bases not matched to a gene.

The chain is built from TRBV6-6 and TRBJ2-7; tentatively, D is TRBD1 (6 bases). The length of the CDR3 is 15 residues. Deletions cut 0 bases from V and 1 base from J, with 10 bases between. In germline, CDR1 is MNHNY, CDR2 SVGAGI (reference sequence). CDR3 bases: TGTGCCAGCAGTTACTCGGCTGGACAGTCCTACGAGCAGTACTTC. Amino acids: CASSYSAGQSYEQYF.

The chain has TRBV5-1 and TRBJ2-3, with a possible D match to TRBD1 (6 bases). Germline CDR1 reads SGHRS; CDR2 reads YFSETQ. The germline V and J ends were trimmed by 1 base and 0 bases, with 9 bases remaining between them. The CDR3 sequence is 15 residues long. For the CDR3, the DNA is TGCGCCAGCAGCTTGAGACAGGCTAGCACAGATACGCAGTATTTT. It codes for CASSLRQASTDTQYF.

This clone was recorded a few times. The V and J genes are TRBV19 and TRBJ1-1, with D possibly being TRBD1 (5 bases). The germline CDR1 and CDR2 sequences are LNHDA and SQIVND (reference sequence). This CDR3 is built from 14 residues. V was trimmed by 9 bases and J by 0 bases, leaving 14 bases between them. The CDR3 sequence is CASQYDRLNTEAFF. The CDR3 DNA follows: TGTGCCAGCCAGTACGACAGATTGAACACTGAAGCTTTCTTT.

This clone was seen a single time. The J gene is TRBJ1-3, the V gene TRBV9, with D unresolved. The length of the CDR3 is 13 residues. Germline V gene lookup returns CDR1 SGDLS and CDR2 YYNGEE. V was pared by 3 bases and J by 4 bases, with 8 bases between. The CDR3 spells CASSAPQGNTIYF. CDR3 nucleotide sequence: TGTGCCAGCAGCGCCCCTCAGGGAAACACCATATATTTT.

The chain employs TRBV5-1 and TRBJ2-1; 15 positions agree with TRBD2. The CDR3 runs to 19 residues. Looked up from germline, CDR1 is SGHRS and CDR2 is YFSETQ. The J segment lost 1 base and the V segment lost 4 bases, leaving 9 bases of the junction unmatched. CDR3 residues: CASSLGLAGGPRSYNEQFF. CDR3 in DNA: TGCGCCAGCAGCCTCGGACTAGCGGGGGGGCCAAGGTCCTACAATGAGCAGTTCTTC.

V usage is TRBV24-1 and J usage is TRBJ1-1, with D perhaps matching TRBD1 (6 bases). V lost 7 bases to trimming and J lost 10 bases, with 12 bases between them. CDR3 length equals 11 residues. Looked up from germline, CDR1 is KGHDR and CDR2 is SFDVKD. DNA for the CDR3: TGTGCCACCAGGAAGGGGGAGAGAGCTTTCTTT. Its protein product is CATRKGERAFF.

DNA of the CDR3: TGTGCCAGCAGCCAAGTCGCAGTCAATCAGCCCCAGCATTTT. Protein product: CASSQVAVNQPQHF. The chain combines TRBV3-1 (or the pseudogene TRBV3-2) with TRBJ1-5; unclear D gene. The CDR3 loop spans 14 amino acids. Germline CDR1 and CDR2: LGHDT and YNNKEL (reference sequence). The germline V and J ends were trimmed by 1 base and 3 bases, with 7 bases remaining between them.

The chain employs TRBV2 and TRBJ1-1, with 7 bases matching TRBD1. V was clipped by 9 bases and J by 4 bases; unmatched bases: 5. There are 12 residues in the CDR3. CDR1 and CDR2 from the germline V gene are SNHLY and FYNNEI. The CDR3 protein is CASSTGLTEAFF. CDR3 bases: TGTGCCAGTTCGACAGGGCTCACTGAAGCTTTCTTT.

CDR3 bases: TGTGCCAGCAGCTTATGGTCAGGGCTAGGGAATGAGCAGTTCTTC. Translation gives CASSLWSGLGNEQFF. J is TRBJ2-1 and V is TRBV7-9; TRBD1 might be the D (5 bases). Trimming stripped 2 bases from V and 7 bases from J, with 15 bases between. Germline V lookup: CDR1 SEHNR, CDR2 FQNEAQ (reference sequence). The CDR3 sequence is 15 residues long.

This rearrangement joins TRBV4-1 to TRBJ1-4; 7 positions agree with TRBD1. Germline V gene lookup returns CDR1 MGHRA and CDR2 YSYEKL. The CDR3 has 15 amino acids. V lost 1 base, J lost 8 bases, and 7 bases stayed unmatched. CDR3 residues: CASSQVTGVFEKLFF. For the CDR3, the DNA is TGCGCCAGCAGCCAAGTAACAGGGGTCTTCGAAAAACTGTTTTTT.

This chain links TRBV4-2 with TRBJ2-1, with TRBD2 matching 13 bases. CDR3 size: 18 residues. Per the germline V gene, CDR1 is LGHNA and CDR2 is YNFKEQ. J lost 10 bases, V lost 2 bases, and 14 bases had no gene match. The CDR3 region has the DNA TGTGCCAGCAGCCAATTATCCACCGGGACTAGCGGGGCAAAGGAGCAGTTCTTC. Protein sequence: CASSQLSTGTSGAKEQFF.

Only one count was recorded for this clone. The CDR3 coding sequence is TGTGCCAGCAGACAGGCGTCCTGGGGAGAGACCCAGTACTTC. Its protein product is CASRQASWGETQYF. The V and J genes are TRBV3-1 (or the pseudogene TRBV3-2) and TRBJ2-5, with D perhaps TRBD1 (5 bases). The CDR3 runs to 14 residues. The germline gives CDR1 LGHDT, CDR2 YNNKEL (reference sequence). V dropped 6 bases and J dropped 4 bases, with 15 bases sitting between them.

The chain links TRBV25-1 to TRBJ1-2, with 10 bases lining up with TRBD1. CDR1 and CDR2 from the germline V gene are MGHDK and SYGVNS. J gave up 3 bases and V 8 bases, and 9 bases lay outside the gene matches. The CDR3 has 15 amino acids. CDR3 coding DNA: TGTGCCAGCCGGTTTGGGACAGGGGATCACTATGGCTACACCTTC. Amino acids: CASRFGTGDHYGYTF.

This sequence joins TRBV29-1 and TRBJ1-2; D gene ambiguous. The V gene lost 6 bases and the J gene lost 2 bases, with 7 bases spanning the gap. CDR3 length equals 11 residues. The germline V gene has CDR1 SQVTM and CDR2 ANQGSEA. As DNA, the CDR3 is TGCAGCGTCGAACTCAACTATGGCTACACCTTC. This sequence encodes CSVELNYGYTF.

This chain connects TRBV12-5 to TRBJ1-3, with D possibly TRBD1 on 5 matching bases. V was clipped by 4 bases and J by 0 bases, with 22 bases between them. Germline CDR1 LGHNT, CDR2 FRNRAP. The CDR3 runs 19 residues. The chain's CDR3 is CASGSAAGQRSPSGNTIYF. The CDR3 DNA reads TGTGCTAGTGGTTCCGCGGCAGGGCAACGATCCCCCTCTGGAAACACCATATATTTT.

The chain combines TRBV6-5 with TRBJ1-6; possibly TRBD1 for D (5 bases). Trimming removed 7 bases at V and 9 bases at J, with 16 bases between. Germline V lookup: CDR1 MNHEY, CDR2 SVGAGI. The CDR3 runs to 14 residues. CDR3 protein: CASTSFKRGSPLHF. CDR3 DNA: TGTGCCAGCACCTCATTTAAAAGGGGTTCACCCCTCCACTTT.

V and J are TRBV9 and TRBJ1-1, with D maybe TRBD1 (6 bases). In germline, CDR1 is SGDLS, CDR2 YYNGEE. V lost 4 bases and J 3 bases, leaving 10 bases between the germline ends. The CDR3 has 13 amino acids. The CDR3 here is CASSLGGDTEAFF. The CDR3 nucleotides read TGTGCCAGCAGCCTAGGGGGGGACACTGAAGCTTTCTTT.

The V call is TRBV21-1, the J call TRBJ2-2; whether TRBD1, the table's D call, matches the DNA was not checked. TRBV21-1 is annotated as a pseudogene. This CDR3 comprises 17 residues. CDR3 residues: CASSKAPGQLFTGELFF. The CDR3 DNA is TGTGCCAGCAGCAAAGCTCCGGGACAGCTGTTCACCGGGGAGCTGTTTTTT.

The rearrangement joins TRBV15 to TRBJ1-2; D is possibly TRBD1 (5 bases). The CDR3 runs 16 residues. V shed 1 base and J shed 6 bases, with 18 bases lying between them. CDR1 LNHNV and CDR2 YYDKDF come from the germline V gene (reference sequence). DNA of the CDR3: TGTGCCACCAGCAGAGGAAGACTAGGGACTGAGGATGGCTACACCTTC. This gives the protein CATSRGRLGTEDGYTF.

The rearrangement joins TRBV10-3 to TRBJ2-3; 7 bases are shared with TRBD1. Germline trimming cut 10 bases from V and 4 bases from J; bases unmatched to any gene: 5. The CDR3 runs to 12 residues. Germline CDR1 ENHRY, CDR2 SYGVKD. In nucleotides, the CDR3 is TGTGCCAGCAGACAGGGTGCAGATACGCAGTATTTT. As protein: CASRQGADTQYF.